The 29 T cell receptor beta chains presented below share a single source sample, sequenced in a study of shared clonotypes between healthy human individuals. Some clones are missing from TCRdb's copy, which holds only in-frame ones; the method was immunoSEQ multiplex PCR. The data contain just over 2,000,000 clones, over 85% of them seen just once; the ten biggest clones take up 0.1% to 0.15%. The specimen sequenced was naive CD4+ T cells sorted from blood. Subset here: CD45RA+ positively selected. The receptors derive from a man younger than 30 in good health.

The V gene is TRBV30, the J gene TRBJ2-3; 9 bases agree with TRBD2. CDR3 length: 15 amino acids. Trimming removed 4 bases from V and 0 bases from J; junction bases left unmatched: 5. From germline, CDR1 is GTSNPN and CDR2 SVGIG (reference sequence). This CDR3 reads CAWTSGVSSTDTQYF. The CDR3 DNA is TGTGCCTGGACTAGCGGGGTCTCTAGCACAGATACGCAGTATTTT.

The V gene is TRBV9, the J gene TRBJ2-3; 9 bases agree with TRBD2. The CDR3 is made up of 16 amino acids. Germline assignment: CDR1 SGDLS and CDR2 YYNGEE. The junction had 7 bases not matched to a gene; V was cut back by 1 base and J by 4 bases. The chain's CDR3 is CASSVMLAGVADTQYF. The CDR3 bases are TGTGCCAGCAGCGTAATGTTAGCGGGAGTGGCAGATACGCAGTATTTT.

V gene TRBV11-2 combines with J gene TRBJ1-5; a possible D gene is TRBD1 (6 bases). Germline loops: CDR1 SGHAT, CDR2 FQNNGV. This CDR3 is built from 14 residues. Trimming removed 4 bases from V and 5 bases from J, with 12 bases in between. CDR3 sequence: CASSSGQSYQPQHF. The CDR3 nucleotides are TGTGCCAGCAGCTCCGGACAGAGTTATCAGCCCCAGCATTTT.

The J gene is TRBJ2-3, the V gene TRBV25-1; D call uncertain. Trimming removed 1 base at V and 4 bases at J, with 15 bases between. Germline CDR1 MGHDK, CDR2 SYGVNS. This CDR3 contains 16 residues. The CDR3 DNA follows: TGTGCCAGCAGTGAATCCCCAGGAGTTGGGCCAGATACGCAGTATTTT. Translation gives CASSESPGVGPDTQYF.

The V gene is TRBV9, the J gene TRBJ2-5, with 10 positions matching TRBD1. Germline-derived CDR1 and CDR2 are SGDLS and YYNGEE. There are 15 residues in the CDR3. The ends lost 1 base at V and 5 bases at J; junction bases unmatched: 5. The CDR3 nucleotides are TGTGCCAGCAGCGTAACGGGACAGGGGATGGAGACCCAGTACTTC. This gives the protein CASSVTGQGMETQYF. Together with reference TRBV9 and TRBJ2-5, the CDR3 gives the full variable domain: DSGVTQTPKHLITATGQRVTLRCSPRSGDLSVYWYQQSLDQGLQFLIQYYNGEERAKGNILERFSAQQFPDLHSELNLSSLELGDSALYFCASSVTGQGMETQYFGPGTRLLVL.

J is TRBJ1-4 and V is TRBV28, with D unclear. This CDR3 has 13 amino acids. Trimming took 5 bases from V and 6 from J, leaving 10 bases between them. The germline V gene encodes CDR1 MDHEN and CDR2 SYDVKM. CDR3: CASSLGRYEKLFF. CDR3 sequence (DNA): TGTGCCAGCAGTCTCGGACGGTATGAAAAACTGTTTTTT. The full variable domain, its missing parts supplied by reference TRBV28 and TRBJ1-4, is DVKVTQSSRYLVKRTGEKVFLECVQDMDHENMFWYRQDPGLGLRLIYFSYDVKMKEKGDIPEGYSVSREKKERFSLILESASTNQTSMYLCASSLGRYEKLFFGSGTQLSVL.

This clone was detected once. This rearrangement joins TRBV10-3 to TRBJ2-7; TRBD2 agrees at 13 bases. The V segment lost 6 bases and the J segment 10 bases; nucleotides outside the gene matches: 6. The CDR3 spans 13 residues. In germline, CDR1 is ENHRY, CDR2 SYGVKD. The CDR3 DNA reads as TGTGCCATCAGAGCGGGACTAGCGGGGATCCAGTACTTC. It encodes CAIRAGLAGIQYF.

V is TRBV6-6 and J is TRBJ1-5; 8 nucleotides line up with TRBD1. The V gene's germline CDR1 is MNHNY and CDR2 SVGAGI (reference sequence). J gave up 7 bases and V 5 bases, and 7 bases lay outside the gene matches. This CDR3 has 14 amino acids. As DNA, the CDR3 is TGTGCCAGCAGTACTACAGGGGGAGGACAGCCCCAGCATTTT. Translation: CASSTTGGGQPQHF.

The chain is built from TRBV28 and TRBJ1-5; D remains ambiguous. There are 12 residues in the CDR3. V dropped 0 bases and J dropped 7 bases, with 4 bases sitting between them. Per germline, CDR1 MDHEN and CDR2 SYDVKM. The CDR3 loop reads CASSLWFQPQHF. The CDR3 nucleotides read TGTGCCAGCAGTTTATGGTTCCAGCCCCAGCATTTT.

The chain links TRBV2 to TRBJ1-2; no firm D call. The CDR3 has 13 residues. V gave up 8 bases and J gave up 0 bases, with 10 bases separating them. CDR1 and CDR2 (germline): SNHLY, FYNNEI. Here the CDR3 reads CASGGRSNYGYTF. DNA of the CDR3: TGTGCCAGCGGAGGACGGTCTAACTATGGCTACACCTTC.

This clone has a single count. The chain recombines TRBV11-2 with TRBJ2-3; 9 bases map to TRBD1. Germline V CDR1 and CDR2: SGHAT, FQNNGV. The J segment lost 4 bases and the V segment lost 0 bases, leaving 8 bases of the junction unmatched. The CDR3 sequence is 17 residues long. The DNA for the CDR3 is TGTGCCAGCAGCTTAGAAGGGCCCGGGACAGGGCCAGATACGCAGTATTTT. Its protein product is CASSLEGPGTGPDTQYF. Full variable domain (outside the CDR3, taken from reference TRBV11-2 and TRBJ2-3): EAGVAQSPRYKIIEKRQSVAFWCNPISGHATLYWYQQILGQGPKLLIQFQNNGVVDDSQLPKDRFSAERLKGVDSTLKIQPAKLEDSAVYLCASSLEGPGTGPDTQYFGPGTRLTVL.

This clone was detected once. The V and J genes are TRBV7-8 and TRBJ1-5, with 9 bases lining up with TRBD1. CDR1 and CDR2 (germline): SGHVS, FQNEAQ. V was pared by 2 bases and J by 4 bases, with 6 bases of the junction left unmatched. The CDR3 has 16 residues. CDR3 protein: CASSLPGQGMNQPQHF. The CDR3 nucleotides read TGTGCCAGCAGCTTACCGGGACAGGGAATGAATCAGCCCCAGCATTTT.

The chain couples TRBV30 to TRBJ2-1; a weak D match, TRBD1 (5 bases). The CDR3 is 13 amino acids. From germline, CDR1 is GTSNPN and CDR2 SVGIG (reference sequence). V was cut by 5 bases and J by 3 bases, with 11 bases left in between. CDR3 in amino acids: CAWGQNGYNEQFF. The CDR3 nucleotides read TGTGCCTGGGGACAAAACGGCTACAATGAGCAGTTCTTC.

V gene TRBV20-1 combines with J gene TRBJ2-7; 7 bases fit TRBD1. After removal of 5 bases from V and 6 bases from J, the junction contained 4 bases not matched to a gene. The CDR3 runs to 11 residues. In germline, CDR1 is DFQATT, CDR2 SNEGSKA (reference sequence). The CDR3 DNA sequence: TGCAGTGCTCAGGGGGATGGCGAGCAGTACTTC. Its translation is CSAQGDGEQYF.

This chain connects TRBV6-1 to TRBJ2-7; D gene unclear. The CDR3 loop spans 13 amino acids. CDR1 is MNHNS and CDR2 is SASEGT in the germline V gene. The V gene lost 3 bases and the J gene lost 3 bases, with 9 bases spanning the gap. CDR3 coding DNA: TGTGCCAGCAGTGAGCACAGCAGCTACGAGCAGTACTTC. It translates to CASSEHSSYEQYF.

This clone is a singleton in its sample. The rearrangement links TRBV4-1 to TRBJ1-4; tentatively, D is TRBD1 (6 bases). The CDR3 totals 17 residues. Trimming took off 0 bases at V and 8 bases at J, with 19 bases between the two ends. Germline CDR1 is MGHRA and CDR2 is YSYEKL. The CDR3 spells CASSQDLQRGAREKLFF. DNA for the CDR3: TGCGCCAGCAGCCAAGATCTTCAAAGGGGGGCCCGGGAAAAACTGTTTTTT.

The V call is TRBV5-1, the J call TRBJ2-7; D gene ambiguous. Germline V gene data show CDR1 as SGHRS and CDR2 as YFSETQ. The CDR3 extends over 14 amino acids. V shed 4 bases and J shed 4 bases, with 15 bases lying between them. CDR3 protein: CASSPQPESYEQYF. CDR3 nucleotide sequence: TGCGCCAGCAGCCCCCAGCCGGAGAGTTACGAGCAGTACTTC.

The CDR3 here is CASLGRPNTGELFF. In DNA, the CDR3 is TGTGCCAGCTTGGGACGGCCGAACACCGGGGAGCTGTTTTTT. This chain links TRBV28 with TRBJ2-2; the D gene could be TRBD1 or TRBD2 (5 bases each). CDR1 and CDR2 from the germline V gene are MDHEN and SYDVKM. This CDR3 is 14 amino acids long. V shed 8 bases and J shed 0 bases, with 10 bases lying between them.

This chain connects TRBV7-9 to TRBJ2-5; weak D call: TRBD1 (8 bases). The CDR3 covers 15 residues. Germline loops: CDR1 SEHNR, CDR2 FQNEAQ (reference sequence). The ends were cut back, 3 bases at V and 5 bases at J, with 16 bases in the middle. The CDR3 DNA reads TGTGCCAGCAGCTTTCTGGACAGGGAGGGGGAGACCCAGTACTTC. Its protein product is CASSFLDREGETQYF.

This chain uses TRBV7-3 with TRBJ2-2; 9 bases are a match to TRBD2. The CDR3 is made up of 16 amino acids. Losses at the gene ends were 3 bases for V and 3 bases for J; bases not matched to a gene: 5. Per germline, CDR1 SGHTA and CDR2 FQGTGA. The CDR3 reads CASSLEAGGHTGELFF. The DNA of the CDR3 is TGTGCCAGCAGCTTGGAAGCGGGGGGCCACACCGGGGAGCTGTTTTTT.

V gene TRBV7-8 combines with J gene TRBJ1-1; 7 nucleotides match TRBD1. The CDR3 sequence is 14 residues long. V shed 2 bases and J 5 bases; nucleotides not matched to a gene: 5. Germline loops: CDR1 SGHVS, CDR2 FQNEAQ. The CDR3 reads CASSLQGVGTEAFF. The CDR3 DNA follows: TGTGCCAGCAGCTTACAGGGGGTGGGTACTGAAGCTTTCTTT.

The CDR3 sequence is CASSVQGPYEQYF. The CDR3 coding sequence is TGTGCCAGCAGTGTACAGGGGCCCTACGAGCAGTACTTC. The V gene is TRBV28, the J gene TRBJ2-7; 7 bases agree with TRBD1. With 5 bases clipped from V and 2 bases from J, the junction kept 3 bases outside the gene matches. Looked up from germline, CDR1 is MDHEN and CDR2 is SYDVKM. The CDR3 sequence is 13 residues long.

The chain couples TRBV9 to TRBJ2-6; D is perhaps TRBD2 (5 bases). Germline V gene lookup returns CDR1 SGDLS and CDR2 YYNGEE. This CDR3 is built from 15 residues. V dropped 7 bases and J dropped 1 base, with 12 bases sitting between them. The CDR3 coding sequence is TGTGCCAGCGGGCCGTCGGGGTCTGGGGCCAACGTCCTGACTTTC. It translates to CASGPSGSGANVLTF.

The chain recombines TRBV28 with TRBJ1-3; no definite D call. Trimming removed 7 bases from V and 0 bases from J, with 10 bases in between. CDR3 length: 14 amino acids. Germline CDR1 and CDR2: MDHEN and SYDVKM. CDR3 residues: CASNTEASGNTIYF. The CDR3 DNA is TGTGCCAGCAACACAGAGGCCTCTGGAAACACCATATATTTT.

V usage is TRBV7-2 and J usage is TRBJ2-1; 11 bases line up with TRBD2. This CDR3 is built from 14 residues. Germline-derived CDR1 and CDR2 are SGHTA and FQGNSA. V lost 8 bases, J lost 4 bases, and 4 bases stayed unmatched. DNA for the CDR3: TGTGCCAGCGGACTAGCGGGCTTATACAATGAGCAGTTCTTC. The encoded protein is CASGLAGLYNEQFF.

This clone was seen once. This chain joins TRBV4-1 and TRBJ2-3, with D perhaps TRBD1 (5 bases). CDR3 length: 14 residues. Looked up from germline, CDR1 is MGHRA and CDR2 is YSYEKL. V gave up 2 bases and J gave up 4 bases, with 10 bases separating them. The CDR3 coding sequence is TGCGCCAGCAGCCAACCCAGGGAATCAGATACGCAGTATTTT. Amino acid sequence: CASSQPRESDTQYF.

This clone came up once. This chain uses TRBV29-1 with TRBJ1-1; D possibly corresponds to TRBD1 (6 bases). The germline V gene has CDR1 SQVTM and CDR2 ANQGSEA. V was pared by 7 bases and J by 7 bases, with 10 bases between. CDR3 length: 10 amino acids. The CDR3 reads CSARTVEAFF. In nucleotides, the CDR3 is TGCAGCGCCCGGACAGTTGAAGCTTTCTTT. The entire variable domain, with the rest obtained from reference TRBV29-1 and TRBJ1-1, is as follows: SAVISQKPSRDICQRGTSLTIQCQVDSQVTMMFWYRQQPGQSLTLIATANQGSEATYESGFVIDKFPISRPNLTFSTLTVSNMSPEDSSIYLCSARTVEAFFGQGTRLTVV.

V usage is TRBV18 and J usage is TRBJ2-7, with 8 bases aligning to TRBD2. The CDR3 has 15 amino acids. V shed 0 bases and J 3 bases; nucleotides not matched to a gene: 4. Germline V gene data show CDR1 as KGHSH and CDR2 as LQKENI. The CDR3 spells CASSPPGGGLYEQYF. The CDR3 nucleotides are TGTGCCAGCTCACCACCGGGCGGGGGGCTCTACGAGCAGTACTTC.

The CDR3 DNA reads TGTGCCAGCAGTCTTGGGACTAGCGGGGCAGAGACCCAGTACTTC. Protein product: CASSLGTSGAETQYF. The V call is TRBV6-6, the J call TRBJ2-5, with 13 bases lining up with TRBD2. Per the germline V gene, CDR1 is MNHNY and CDR2 is SVGAGI (reference sequence). This CDR3 is 15 amino acids long. Trimming at V came to 5 bases and at J to 4 bases, leaving 4 bases not matched to a gene.